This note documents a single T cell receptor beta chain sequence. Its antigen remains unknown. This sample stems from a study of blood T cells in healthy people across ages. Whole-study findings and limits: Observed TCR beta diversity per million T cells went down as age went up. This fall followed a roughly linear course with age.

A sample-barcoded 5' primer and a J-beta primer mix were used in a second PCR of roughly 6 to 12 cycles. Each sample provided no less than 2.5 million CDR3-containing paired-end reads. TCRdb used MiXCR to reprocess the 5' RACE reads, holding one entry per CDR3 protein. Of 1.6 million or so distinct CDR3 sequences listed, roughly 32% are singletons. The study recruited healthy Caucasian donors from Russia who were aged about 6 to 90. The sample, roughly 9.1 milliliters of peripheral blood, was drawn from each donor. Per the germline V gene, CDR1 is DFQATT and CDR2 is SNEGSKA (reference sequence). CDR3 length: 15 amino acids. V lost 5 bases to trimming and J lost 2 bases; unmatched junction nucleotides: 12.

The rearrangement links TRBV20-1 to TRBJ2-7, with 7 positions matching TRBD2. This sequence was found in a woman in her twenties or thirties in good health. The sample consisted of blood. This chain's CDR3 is CSAGLRASGPYEQYF. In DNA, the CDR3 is TGCAGTGCTGGATTGCGGGCTAGCGGACCCTACGAGCAGTACTTC.